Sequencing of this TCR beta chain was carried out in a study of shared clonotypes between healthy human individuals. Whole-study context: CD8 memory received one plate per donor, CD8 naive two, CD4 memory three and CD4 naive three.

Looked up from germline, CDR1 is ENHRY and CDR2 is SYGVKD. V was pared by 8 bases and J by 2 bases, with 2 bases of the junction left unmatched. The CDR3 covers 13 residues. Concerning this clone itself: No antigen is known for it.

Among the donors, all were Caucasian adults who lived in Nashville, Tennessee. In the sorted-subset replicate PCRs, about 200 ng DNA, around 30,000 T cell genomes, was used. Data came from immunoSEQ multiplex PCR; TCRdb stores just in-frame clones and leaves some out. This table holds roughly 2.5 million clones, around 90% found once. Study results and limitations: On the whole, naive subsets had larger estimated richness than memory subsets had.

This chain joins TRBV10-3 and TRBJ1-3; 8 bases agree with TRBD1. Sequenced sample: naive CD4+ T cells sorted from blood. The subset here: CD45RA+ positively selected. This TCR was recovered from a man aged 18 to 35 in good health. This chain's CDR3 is CAIGQGPGNTIYF. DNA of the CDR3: TGTGCCATCGGACAGGGACCTGGAAACACCATATATTTT.